These 6 T cell receptor beta chains originate from one sample sequenced in a study of glioma-infiltrating T cells after dendritic cell vaccination. Profiled with immunoSEQ multiplex PCR; TCRdb holds only in-frame clones, not every one. The sample holds roughly 96,000 clones; 70% to 80% are singletons and the top ten take nearly 6%. The sample here was blood, taken before dendritic cell vaccination. Every receptor here comes from a human donor with glioblastoma.

The chain couples TRBV29-1 to TRBJ2-1; a weak D match, TRBD1 (5 bases). The CDR3 runs to 15 residues. With 1 base removed from V and 1 base from J, the gap between germline ends came to 11 bases. Germline lookup yields CDR1 SQVTM and CDR2 ANQGSEA. Here the CDR3 reads CSVEGVKGSYNEQFF. The CDR3 DNA is TGCAGCGTTGAAGGGGTAAAGGGGTCCTACAATGAGCAGTTCTTC.

The gene calls are TRBV4-1 and TRBJ1-1; TRBD1 is a possible D gene (6 bases). The CDR3 is 15 residues long. Deletions cut 2 bases from V and 1 base from J, with 11 bases between. Germline assignment: CDR1 MGHRA and CDR2 YSYEKL. CDR3 residues: CASSQRRGSNTEAFF. CDR3 DNA sequence: TGCGCCAGCAGCCAACGTAGGGGGTCGAACACTGAAGCTTTCTTT.

The chain is built from TRBV19 and TRBJ1-5, with D unresolved. The CDR3 runs 15 residues. V was trimmed by 3 bases and J by 5 bases, leaving 14 bases between them. CDR1 is LNHDA, CDR2 SQIVND, per germline (reference sequence). The CDR3 is CASSISGNGDQPQHF. The CDR3 region has the DNA TGTGCCAGTAGTATTTCCGGGAACGGGGATCAGCCCCAGCATTTT.

This clone has only a few counts. The V call is TRBV5-1, the J call TRBJ1-3; no definite D call. V was cut by 0 bases and J by 4 bases, with 8 bases left in between. Per germline, CDR1 SGHRS and CDR2 YFSETQ. The CDR3 has 14 amino acids. In nucleotides, the CDR3 is TGCGCCAGCAGCTTGGGGGCGGGCGGAAACACCATATATTTT. Residues: CASSLGAGGNTIYF.

V gene TRBV11-2 combines with J gene TRBJ1-1; no firm D call. Germline loops: CDR1 SGHAT, CDR2 FQNNGV. Trimming pared 3 bases from V and 3 bases from J, leaving 11 bases between. The CDR3 covers 14 residues. The CDR3: CASSFGGYYTEAFF. The CDR3, as DNA: TGTGCCAGCAGCTTTGGAGGATATTACACTGAAGCTTTCTTT.

This clone was seen many times. CDR3 sequence (DNA): TGTGCCAGTAGTGGTCTACCACTCTTTTACTCTGGAAACACCATATATTTT. This sequence encodes CASSGLPLFYSGNTIYF. The chain employs TRBV19 and TRBJ1-3; no reliable D call. The germline V and J ends were trimmed by 5 bases and 0 bases, with 17 bases remaining between them. Germline CDR1 and CDR2: LNHDA and SQIVND (reference sequence). This CDR3 has 17 amino acids.